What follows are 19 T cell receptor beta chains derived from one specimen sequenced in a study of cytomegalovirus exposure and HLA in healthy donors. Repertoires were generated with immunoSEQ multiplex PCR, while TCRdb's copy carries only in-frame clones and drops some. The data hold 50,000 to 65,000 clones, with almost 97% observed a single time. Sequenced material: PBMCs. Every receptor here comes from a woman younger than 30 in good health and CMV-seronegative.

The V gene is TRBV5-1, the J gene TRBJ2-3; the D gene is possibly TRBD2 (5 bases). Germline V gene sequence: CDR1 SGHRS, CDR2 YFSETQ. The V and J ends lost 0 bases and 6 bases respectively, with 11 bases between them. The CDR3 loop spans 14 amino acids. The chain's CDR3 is CASSLGTFADTQYF. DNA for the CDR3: TGCGCCAGCAGCTTGGGGACTTTTGCGGATACGCAGTATTTT. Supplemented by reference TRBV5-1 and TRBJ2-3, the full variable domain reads KAGVTQTPRYLIKTRGQQVTLSCSPISGHRSVSWYQQTPGQGLQFLFEYFSETQRNKGNFPGRFSGRQFSNSRSEMNVSTLELGDSALYLCASSLGTFADTQYFGPGTRLTVL.

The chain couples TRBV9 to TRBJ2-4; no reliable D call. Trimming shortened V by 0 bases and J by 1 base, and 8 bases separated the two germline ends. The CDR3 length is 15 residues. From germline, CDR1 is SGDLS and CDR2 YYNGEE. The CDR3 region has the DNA TGTGCCAGCAGCGTAGGAGGTCCGGCCAAAAACATTCAGTACTTC. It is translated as CASSVGGPAKNIQYF.

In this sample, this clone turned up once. CDR3 region: CASSQGPNTEAFF. CDR3 coding DNA: TGTGCCAGCAGTCAGGGCCCCAACACTGAAGCTTTCTTT. The rearrangement uses TRBV6-5 and TRBJ1-1; D is possibly TRBD1 (5 bases). Germline lookup yields CDR1 MNHEY and CDR2 SVGAGI. The CDR3 totals 13 residues. Deletions cut 5 bases from V and 2 bases from J, with 9 bases between.

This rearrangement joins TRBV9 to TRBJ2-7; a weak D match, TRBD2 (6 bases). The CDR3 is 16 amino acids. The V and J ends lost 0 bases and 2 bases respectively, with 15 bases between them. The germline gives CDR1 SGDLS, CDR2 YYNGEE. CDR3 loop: CASSVGDSNLAYEQYF. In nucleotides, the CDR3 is TGTGCCAGCAGCGTAGGGGACTCTAACCTCGCCTACGAGCAGTACTTC.

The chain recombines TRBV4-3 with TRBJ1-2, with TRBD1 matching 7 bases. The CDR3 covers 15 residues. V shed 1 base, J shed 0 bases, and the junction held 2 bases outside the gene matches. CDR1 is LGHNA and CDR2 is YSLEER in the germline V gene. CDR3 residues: CASSQGTGTNYGYTF. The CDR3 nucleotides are TGCGCCAGCAGCCAAGGGACAGGCACTAACTATGGCTACACCTTC.

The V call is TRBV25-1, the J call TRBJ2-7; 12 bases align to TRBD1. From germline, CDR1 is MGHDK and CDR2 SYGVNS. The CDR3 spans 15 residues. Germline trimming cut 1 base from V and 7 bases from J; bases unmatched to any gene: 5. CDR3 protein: CASSEWGTGGGEQYF. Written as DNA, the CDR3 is TGTGCCAGCAGTGAATGGGGGACAGGGGGCGGGGAGCAGTACTTC.

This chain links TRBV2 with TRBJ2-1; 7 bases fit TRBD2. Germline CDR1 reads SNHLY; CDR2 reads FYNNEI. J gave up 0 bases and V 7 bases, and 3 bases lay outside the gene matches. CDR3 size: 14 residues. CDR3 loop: CASNPGGSYNEQFF. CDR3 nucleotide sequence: TGTGCCAGCAACCCGGGGGGCTCCTACAATGAGCAGTTCTTC. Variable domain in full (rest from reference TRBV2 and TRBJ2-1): EPEVTQTPSHQVTQMGQEVILRCVPISNHLYFYWYRQILGQKVEFLVSFYNNEISEKSEIFDDQFSVERPDGSNFTLKIRSTKLEDSAMYFCASNPGGSYNEQFFGPGTRLTVL.

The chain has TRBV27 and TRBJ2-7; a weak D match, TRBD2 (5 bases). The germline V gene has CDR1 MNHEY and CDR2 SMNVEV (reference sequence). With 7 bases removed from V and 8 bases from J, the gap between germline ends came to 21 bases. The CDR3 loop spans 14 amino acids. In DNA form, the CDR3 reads TGTGCCAGCACCCCGTCCGGACGGTTAGCGAAGCAGTACTTC. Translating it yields CASTPSGRLAKQYF.

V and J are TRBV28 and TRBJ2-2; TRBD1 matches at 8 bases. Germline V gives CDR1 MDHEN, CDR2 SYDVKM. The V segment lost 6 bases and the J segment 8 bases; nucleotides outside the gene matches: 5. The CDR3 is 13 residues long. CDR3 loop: CASRKQGAGELFF. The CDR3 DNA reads TGTGCCAGCAGAAAGCAGGGGGCTGGGGAGCTGTTTTTT.

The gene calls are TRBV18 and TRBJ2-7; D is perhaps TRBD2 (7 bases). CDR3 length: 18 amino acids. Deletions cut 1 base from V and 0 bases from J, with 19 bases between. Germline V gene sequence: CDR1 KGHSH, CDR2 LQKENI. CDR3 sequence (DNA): TGTGCCAGCTCACCACGGGCCAGGGGAGCGGGGAGCTCCTACGAGCAGTACTTC. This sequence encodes CASSPRARGAGSSYEQYF.

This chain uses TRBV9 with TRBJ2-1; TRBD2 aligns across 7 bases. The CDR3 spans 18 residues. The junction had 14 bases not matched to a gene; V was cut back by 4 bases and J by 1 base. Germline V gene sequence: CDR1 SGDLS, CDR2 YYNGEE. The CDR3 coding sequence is TGTGCCAGCAGCCCCCGGGGGGTAGACAATTTATCCTACAATGAGCAGTTCTTC. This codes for CASSPRGVDNLSYNEQFF.

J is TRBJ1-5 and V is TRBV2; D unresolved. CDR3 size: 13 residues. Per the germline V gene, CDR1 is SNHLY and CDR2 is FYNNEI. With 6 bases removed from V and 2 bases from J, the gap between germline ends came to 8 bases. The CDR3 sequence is CASRGVGNQPQHF. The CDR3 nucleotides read TGTGCCAGCAGGGGAGTGGGCAATCAGCCCCAGCATTTT. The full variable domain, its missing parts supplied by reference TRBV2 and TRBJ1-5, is EPEVTQTPSHQVTQMGQEVILRCVPISNHLYFYWYRQILGQKVEFLVSFYNNEISEKSEIFDDQFSVERPDGSNFTLKIRSTKLEDSAMYFCASRGVGNQPQHFGDGTRLSIL.

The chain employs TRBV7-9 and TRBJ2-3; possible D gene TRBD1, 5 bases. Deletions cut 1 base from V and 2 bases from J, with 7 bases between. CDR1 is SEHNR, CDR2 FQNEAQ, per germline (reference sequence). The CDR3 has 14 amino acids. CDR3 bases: TGTGCCAGCAGCTTAGGGACAACCACAGATACGCAGTATTTT. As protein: CASSLGTTTDTQYF.

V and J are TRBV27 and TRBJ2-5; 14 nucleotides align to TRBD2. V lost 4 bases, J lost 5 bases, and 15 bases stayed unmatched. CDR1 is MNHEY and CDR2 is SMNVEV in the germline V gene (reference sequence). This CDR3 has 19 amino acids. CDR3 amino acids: CASSWHPGTGLAGVETQYF. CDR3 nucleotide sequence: TGTGCCAGCAGTTGGCATCCAGGGACGGGACTAGCGGGAGTTGAGACCCAGTACTTC.

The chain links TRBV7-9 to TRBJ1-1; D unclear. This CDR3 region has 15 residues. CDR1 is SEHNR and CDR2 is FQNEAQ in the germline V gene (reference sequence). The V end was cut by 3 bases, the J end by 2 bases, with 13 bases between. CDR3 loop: CASSFSGSGNTEAFF. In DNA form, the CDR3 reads TGTGCCAGCAGCTTTTCGGGGTCGGGAAACACTGAAGCTTTCTTT. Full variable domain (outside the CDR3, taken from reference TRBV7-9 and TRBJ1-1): DTGVSQNPRHKITKRGQNVTFRCDPISEHNRLYWYRQTLGQGPEFLTYFQNEAQLEKSRLLSDRFSAERPKGSFSTLEIQRTEQGDSAMYLCASSFSGSGNTEAFFGQGTRLTVV.

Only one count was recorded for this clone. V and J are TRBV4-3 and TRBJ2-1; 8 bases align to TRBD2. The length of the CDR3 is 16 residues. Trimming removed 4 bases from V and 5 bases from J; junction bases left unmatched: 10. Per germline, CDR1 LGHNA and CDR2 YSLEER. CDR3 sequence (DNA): TGCGCCAGCAGCCCCACGGGTAGCGGGACAAACAATGAGCAGTTCTTC. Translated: CASSPTGSGTNNEQFF.

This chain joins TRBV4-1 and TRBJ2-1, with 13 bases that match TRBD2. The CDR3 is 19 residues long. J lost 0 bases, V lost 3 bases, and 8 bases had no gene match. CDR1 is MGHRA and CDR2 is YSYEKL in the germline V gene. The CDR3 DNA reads TGCGCCAGCAGCCATAGACTAGCGGGGGGCCACAGCTCCTACAATGAGCAGTTCTTC. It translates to CASSHRLAGGHSSYNEQFF.

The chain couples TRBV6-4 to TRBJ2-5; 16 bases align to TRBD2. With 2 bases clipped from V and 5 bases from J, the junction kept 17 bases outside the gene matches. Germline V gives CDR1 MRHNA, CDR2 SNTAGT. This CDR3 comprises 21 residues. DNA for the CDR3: TGTGCCAGCAGTGACCGGACCCCAGGGACTAGCGGGGGGGTTTTTTGGGAGACCCAGTACTTC. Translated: CASSDRTPGTSGGVFWETQYF.

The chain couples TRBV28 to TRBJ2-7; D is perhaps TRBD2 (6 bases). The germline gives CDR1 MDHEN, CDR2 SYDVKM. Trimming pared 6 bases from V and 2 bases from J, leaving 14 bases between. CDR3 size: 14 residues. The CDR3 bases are TGTGCCAGCAGCGAACCGCGGGGAGCCTACGAGCAGTACTTC. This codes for CASSEPRGAYEQYF.